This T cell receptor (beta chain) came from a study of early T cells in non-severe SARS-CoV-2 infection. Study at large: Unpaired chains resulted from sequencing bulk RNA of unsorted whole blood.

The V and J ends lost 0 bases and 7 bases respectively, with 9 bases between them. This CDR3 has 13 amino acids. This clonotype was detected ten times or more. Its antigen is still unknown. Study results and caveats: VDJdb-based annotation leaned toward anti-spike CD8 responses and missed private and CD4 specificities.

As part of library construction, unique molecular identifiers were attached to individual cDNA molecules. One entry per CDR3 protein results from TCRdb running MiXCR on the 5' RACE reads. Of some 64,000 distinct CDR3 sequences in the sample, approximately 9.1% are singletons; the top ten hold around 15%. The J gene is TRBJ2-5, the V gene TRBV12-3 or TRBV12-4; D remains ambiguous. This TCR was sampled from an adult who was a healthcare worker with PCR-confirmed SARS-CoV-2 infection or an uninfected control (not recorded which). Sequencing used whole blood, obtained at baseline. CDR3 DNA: TGTGCCAGCAGTTTAGCGGCTGGCGGGACCCAGTACTTC. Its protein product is CASSLAAGGTQYF.